One sample yielded the 17 T cell receptor beta chains listed below, sequenced in a study of tumor-infiltrating lymphocytes in oesophageal squamous cell carcinoma (dated by TCRdb to 2016 to 2017). Library creation used PCR. The sequencer was an Illumina HiSeq 2000. The raw public reads went through TCRdb reprocessing: fastp at Q25, MiXCR clone calling, in-frame beta chains kept. When rows share a CDR3 protein, they turn into one entry using the most common DNA and genes. The sample includes some 10,000 distinct CDR3 sequences, with over 50% observed a single time. The ten largest account for roughly a third of the sample. Sequenced material: esophageal tumor tissue. All receptors come from a male donor with esophageal squamous cell carcinoma.

This clonotype has more than one count but fewer than ten. The V call is TRBV10-1, the J call TRBJ2-1; D remains ambiguous. The CDR3 loop spans 11 amino acids. V was pared by 3 bases and J by 6 bases, with 3 bases between. The germline CDR1 and CDR2 sequences are WNHNN and SYGVQD (reference sequence). The CDR3 spells CASSDSNEQFF. Written as DNA, the CDR3 is TGCGCCAGCAGTGACAGCAATGAGCAGTTCTTC.

Only a few counts were recorded for this clonotype. The CDR3 region is CASSLVGTSGSINEQFF. The CDR3 DNA reads TGTGCCAGCAGCTTAGTTGGGACTAGCGGGAGTATCAATGAGCAGTTCTTC. This chain joins TRBV11-2 and TRBJ2-7; 14 bases map to TRBD2. The J call may be incorrect, as the DNA end agrees better with TRBJ2-1. Germline V gene lookup returns CDR1 SGHAT and CDR2 FQNNGV. The CDR3 extends over 17 amino acids.

The chain combines TRBV7-9 with TRBJ2-7; 9 nucleotides align to TRBD2. The CDR3 length is 13 residues. V dropped 3 bases and J dropped 7; count of bases not matched to a gene: 4. Germline V gene sequence: CDR1 SEHNR, CDR2 FQNEAQ (reference sequence). CDR3 region: CASSFGLAGEQYF. The CDR3 region has the DNA TGTGCCAGCAGCTTCGGGCTAGCGGGGGAGCAGTACTTC.

The chain recombines TRBV12-3 or TRBV12-4 with TRBJ2-5; 9 bases are shared with TRBD1. This CDR3 region has 16 residues. V was clipped by 5 bases and J by 5 bases; unmatched bases: 12. The CDR3 protein is CASSTTRGQGPETQYF. DNA of the CDR3: TGTGCCAGCAGTACTACTCGGGGACAGGGACCCGAGACCCAGTACTTC.

This clonotype was observed a handful of times. J is TRBJ2-6 and V is TRBV12-3 or TRBV12-4; D is tentatively TRBD1 or TRBD2 (5 bases each). V lost 5 bases, J lost 4 bases, and 9 bases lay in between. CDR3 size: 14 residues. The CDR3: CASSGGPGANVLTF. CDR3 DNA sequence: TGTGCCAGCAGTGGGGGACCCGGGGCCAACGTCCTGACTTTC.

This clonotype has more than one count but fewer than ten. This chain links TRBV7-3 with TRBJ2-5; TRBD1 agrees at 7 bases. Looked up from germline, CDR1 is SGHTA and CDR2 is FQGTGA. V shed 2 bases and J 4 bases; nucleotides not matched to a gene: 10. This CDR3 is built from 16 residues. The CDR3 loop is CASSLDRGRGSETQYF. Here the CDR3 DNA reads TGTGCCAGCAGCTTAGACCGGGGCAGGGGGTCAGAGACCCAGTACTTC. The full variable domain, in which reference TRBV7-3 and TRBJ2-5 provide the parts outside the CDR3, is GAGVSQTPSNKVTEKGKYVELRCDPISGHTALYWYRQSLGQGPEFLIYFQGTGAADDSGLPNDRFFAVRPEGSVSTLKIQRTERGDSAVYLCASSLDRGRGSETQYFGPGTRLLVL.

On this clonotype: This may come from a read error, since a much larger clone is one base off. This sequence joins TRBV19 and TRBJ2-5; possibly TRBD1 for D (5 bases). This CDR3 has 15 residues. CDR1 and CDR2 (germline): LNHDA, SQIVND (reference sequence). Trimming pared 9 bases from V and 11 bases from J, leaving 28 bases between. CDR3 sequence: CASSATQGRNNEQYF. Written as DNA, the CDR3 is TGTGCCAGCTCCGCGACGCAGGGAAGGAACAATGAGCAGTACTTC.

CDR3 protein: CASSGTSGFNDPYEQYF. CDR3 bases: TGTGCCAGCAGTGGGACTAGCGGATTCAACGACCCCTACGAGCAGTACTTC. The genes are TRBV6-8 and TRBJ2-7; 11 nucleotides match TRBD2. The CDR3 extends over 17 amino acids. Germline V lookup: CDR1 MNHGY, CDR2 SAAAGT. V lost 5 bases to trimming and J lost 2 bases; unmatched junction nucleotides: 11.

The sample holds many counts of this clonotype. This chain connects TRBV18 to TRBJ2-2, with 7 bases fitting TRBD1. CDR1 is KGHSH and CDR2 is LQKENI in the germline V gene. This CDR3 is built from 16 residues. Germline trimming cut 1 base from V and 4 bases from J; bases unmatched to any gene: 6. The CDR3 sequence: CASSPQLTGITGELFF. The CDR3, as DNA: TGTGCCAGCTCACCACAGTTGACAGGGATCACCGGGGAGCTGTTTTTT.

The chain is built from TRBV7-3 and TRBJ2-2, with D possibly matching TRBD2 (5 bases). This CDR3 region has 16 residues. Trimming took 1 base from V and 0 from J, leaving 9 bases between them. Per the germline V gene, CDR1 is SGHTA and CDR2 is FQGTGA. The chain's CDR3 is CASSLSSAANTGELFF. CDR3 in DNA: TGTGCCAGCAGCTTAAGTAGCGCCGCGAACACCGGGGAGCTGTTTTTT.

This clonotype was counted only a few times. The chain has TRBV19 and TRBJ1-2; D remains unclear. V was pared by 6 bases and J by 0 bases, with 8 bases between. CDR3 length: 13 residues. Germline loops: CDR1 LNHDA, CDR2 SQIVND (reference sequence). CDR3 nucleotides: TGTGCCAGTAGCTCGCAGACTAACTATGGCTACACCTTC. It yields the protein CASSSQTNYGYTF.

The chain uses TRBV6-2 or TRBV6-3 and TRBJ2-5; 7 bases map to TRBD1. Matching the DNA end better, TRBJ2-7 makes the J call doubtful. Per germline, CDR1 MNHEY and CDR2 SVGEGT. The CDR3 totals 17 residues. This CDR3 reads CASSNIVFRGSSYEQYF. CDR3 sequence (DNA): TGTGCCAGCAGCAACATCGTATTCAGGGGGAGCTCCTACGAGCAGTACTTC.

The chain uses TRBV7-6 and TRBJ2-4, with 7 positions matching TRBD1. This CDR3 is built from 13 residues. V was clipped by 5 bases and J by 13 bases; unmatched bases: 11. Looked up from germline, CDR1 is SGHVS and CDR2 is FNYEAQ. CDR3 in amino acids: CASSQGDLNEQYF. The CDR3 nucleotides read TGTGCCAGCAGCCAGGGGGACCTCAATGAGCAGTACTTC.

The chain joins TRBV7-2 to TRBJ1-5, with D possibly being TRBD1 (6 bases). V gave up 1 base and J gave up 0 bases, with 13 bases separating them. CDR3 size: 17 residues. Germline V lookup: CDR1 SGHTA, CDR2 FQGNSA. The chain's CDR3 is CASSLGSLGASNQPQHF. In nucleotides, the CDR3 is TGTGCCAGCAGCTTAGGTTCGTTGGGGGCTAGCAATCAGCCCCAGCATTTT.

This clonotype was picked up many times. The chain joins TRBV19 to TRBJ1-5; a possible D gene is TRBD1 (5 bases). There are 14 residues in the CDR3. Germline V CDR1 and CDR2: LNHDA, SQIVND (reference sequence). V was clipped by 3 bases and J by 6 bases, with 12 bases between them. This CDR3 is CASSIGAGAQPQHF. The CDR3 nucleotides read TGTGCCAGTAGTATTGGGGCGGGCGCTCAGCCCCAGCATTTT.

This clonotype was detected a few times. This chain connects TRBV7-9 to TRBJ2-7; no reliable D call. TRBJ2-1 explains the end of the DNA better; the J call may be wrong. Germline V gene data show CDR1 as SEHNR and CDR2 as FQNEAQ (reference sequence). CDR3 length: 12 amino acids. The CDR3 sequence: CASSVISNEQFF. The CDR3 nucleotides read TGTGCCAGCAGCGTTATCAGCAATGAGCAGTTCTTC.

The chain uses TRBV11-3 and TRBJ2-1; 10 bases are a match to TRBD2. The end of the DNA aligns better with TRBJ2-7, so the J call may be wrong. Germline V gene lookup returns CDR1 SGHNT and CDR2 YENEEA. The CDR3 has 15 residues. CDR3 sequence: CASSSLAGGAYEQYF. CDR3 in DNA: TGTGCCAGCAGCTCATTAGCGGGAGGAGCCTACGAGCAGTACTTC.